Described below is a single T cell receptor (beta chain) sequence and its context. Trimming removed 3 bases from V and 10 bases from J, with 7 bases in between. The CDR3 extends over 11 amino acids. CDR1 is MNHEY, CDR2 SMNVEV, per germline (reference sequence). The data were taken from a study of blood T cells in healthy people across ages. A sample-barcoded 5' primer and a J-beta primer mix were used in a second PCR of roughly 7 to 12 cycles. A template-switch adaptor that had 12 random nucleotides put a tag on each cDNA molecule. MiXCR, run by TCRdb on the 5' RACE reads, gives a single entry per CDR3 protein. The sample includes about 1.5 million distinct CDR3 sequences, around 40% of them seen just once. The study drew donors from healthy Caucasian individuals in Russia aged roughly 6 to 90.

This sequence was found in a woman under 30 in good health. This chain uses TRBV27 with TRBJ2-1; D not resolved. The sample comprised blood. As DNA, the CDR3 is TGTGCCAGCAGTTTGCCCTACGAGCAGTTCTTC. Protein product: CASSLPYEQFF.